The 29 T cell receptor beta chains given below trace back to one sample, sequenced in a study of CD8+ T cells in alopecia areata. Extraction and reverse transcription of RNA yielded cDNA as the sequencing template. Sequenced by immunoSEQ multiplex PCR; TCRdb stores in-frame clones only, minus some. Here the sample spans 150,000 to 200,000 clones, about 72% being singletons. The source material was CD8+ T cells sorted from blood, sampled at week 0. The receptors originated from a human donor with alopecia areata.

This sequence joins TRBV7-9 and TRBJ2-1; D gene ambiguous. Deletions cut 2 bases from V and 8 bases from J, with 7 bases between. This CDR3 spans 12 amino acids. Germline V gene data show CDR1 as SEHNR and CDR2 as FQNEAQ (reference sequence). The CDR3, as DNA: TGTGCCAGCAGCTTAATTCCCCATGAGCAGTTCTTC. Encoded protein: CASSLIPHEQFF.

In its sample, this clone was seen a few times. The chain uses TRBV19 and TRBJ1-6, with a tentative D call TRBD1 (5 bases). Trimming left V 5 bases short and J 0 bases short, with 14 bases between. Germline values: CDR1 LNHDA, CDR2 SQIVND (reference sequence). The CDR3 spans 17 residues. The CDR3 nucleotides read TGTGCCAGTAGTCCTTGGACAAGCAGCTCCTATAATTCACCCCTCCACTTT. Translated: CASSPWTSSSYNSPLHF.

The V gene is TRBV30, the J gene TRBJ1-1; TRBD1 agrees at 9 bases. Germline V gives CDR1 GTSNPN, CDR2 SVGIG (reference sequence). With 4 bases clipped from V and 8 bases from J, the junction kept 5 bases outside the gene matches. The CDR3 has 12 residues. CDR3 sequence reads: CAWNRGLGEAFF. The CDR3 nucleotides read TGTGCCTGGAACAGGGGGCTTGGAGAAGCTTTCTTT.

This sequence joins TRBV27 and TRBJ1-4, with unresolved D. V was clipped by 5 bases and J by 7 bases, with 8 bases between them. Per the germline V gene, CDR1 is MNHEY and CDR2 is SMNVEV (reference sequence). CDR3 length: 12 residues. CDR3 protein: CASSNNREKLFF. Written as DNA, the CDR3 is TGTGCCAGCAGTAACAATCGTGAAAAACTGTTTTTT. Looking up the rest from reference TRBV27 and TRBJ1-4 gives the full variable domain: EAQVTQNPRYLITVTGKKLTVTCSQNMNHEYMSWYRQDPGLGLRQIYYSMNVEVTDKGDVPEGYKVSRKEKRNFPLILESPSPNQTSLYFCASSNNREKLFFGSGTQLSVL.

As DNA, the CDR3 is TGCAGCGTTGGGTGGCACTCCTACGAGCAGTACTTC. Amino acids: CSVGWHSYEQYF. The genes are TRBV29-1 and TRBJ2-7; unclear D gene. With 4 bases removed from V and 0 bases from J, the gap between germline ends came to 7 bases. This CDR3 region has 12 residues. CDR1 and CDR2 from the germline V gene are SQVTM and ANQGSEA.

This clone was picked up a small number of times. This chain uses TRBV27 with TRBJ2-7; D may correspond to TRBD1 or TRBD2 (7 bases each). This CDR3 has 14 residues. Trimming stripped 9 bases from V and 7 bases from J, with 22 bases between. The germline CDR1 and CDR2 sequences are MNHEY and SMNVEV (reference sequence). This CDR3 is CASAVWEGAREQYF. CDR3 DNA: TGTGCCAGTGCGGTTTGGGAGGGGGCGCGGGAGCAGTACTTC.

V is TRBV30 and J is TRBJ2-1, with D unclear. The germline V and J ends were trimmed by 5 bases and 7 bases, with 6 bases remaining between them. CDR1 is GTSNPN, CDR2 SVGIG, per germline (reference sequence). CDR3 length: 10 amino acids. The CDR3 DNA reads TGTGCCTGGGGACGAAATGAGCAGTTCTTC. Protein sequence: CAWGRNEQFF.

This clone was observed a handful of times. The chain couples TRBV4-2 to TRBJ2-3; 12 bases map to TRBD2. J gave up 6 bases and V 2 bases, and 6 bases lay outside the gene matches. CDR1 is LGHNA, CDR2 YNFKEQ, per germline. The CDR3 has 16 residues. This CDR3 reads CASSQKTSGGPDTQYF. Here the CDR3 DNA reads TGTGCCAGCAGCCAAAAAACTAGCGGGGGGCCCGATACGCAGTATTTT.

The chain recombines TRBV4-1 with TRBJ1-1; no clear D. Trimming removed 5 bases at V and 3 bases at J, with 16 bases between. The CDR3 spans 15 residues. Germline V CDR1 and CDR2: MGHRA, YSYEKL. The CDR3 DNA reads TGCGCCAGCAGCTATTACAGTAATTCGGACACTGAAGCTTTCTTT. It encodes CASSYYSNSDTEAFF.

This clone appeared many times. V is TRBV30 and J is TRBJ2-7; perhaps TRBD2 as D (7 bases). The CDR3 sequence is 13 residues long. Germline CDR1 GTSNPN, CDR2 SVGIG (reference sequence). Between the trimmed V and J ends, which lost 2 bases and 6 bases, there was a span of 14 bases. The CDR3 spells CAWSLSGGREQYF. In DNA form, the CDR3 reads TGTGCCTGGAGTTTGTCGGGGGGCCGCGAGCAGTACTTC. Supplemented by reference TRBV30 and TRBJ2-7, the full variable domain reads SQTIHQWPATLVQPVGSPLSLECTVEGTSNPNLYWYRQAAGRGLQLLFYSVGIGQISSEVPQNLSASRPQDRQFILSSKKLLLSDSGFYLCAWSLSGGREQYFGPGTRLTVT.

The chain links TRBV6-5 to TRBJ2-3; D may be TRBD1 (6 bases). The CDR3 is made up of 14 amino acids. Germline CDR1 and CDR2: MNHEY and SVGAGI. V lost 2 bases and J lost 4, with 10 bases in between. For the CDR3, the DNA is TGTGCCAGCAGTTACACCCCAGGGGCAGATACGCAGTATTTT. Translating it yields CASSYTPGADTQYF.

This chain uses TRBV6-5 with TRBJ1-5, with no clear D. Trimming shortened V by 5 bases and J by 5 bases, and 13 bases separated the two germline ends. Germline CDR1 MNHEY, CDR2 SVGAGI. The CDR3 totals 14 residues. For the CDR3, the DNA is TGTGCCAGCAGTCGCTTGGGGTACGATCAGCCCCAGCATTTT. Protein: CASSRLGYDQPQHF.

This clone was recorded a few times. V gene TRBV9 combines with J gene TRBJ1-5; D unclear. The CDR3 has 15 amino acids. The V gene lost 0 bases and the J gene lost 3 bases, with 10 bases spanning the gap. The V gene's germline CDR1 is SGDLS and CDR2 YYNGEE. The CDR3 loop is CASSVGTANNQPQHF. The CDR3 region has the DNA TGTGCCAGCAGCGTAGGCACAGCGAACAATCAGCCCCAGCATTTT.

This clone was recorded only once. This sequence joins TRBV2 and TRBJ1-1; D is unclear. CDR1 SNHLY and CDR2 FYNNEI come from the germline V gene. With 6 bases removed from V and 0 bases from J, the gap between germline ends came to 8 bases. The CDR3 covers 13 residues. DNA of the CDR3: TGTGCCAGCAGACACACGGTGAACACTGAAGCTTTCTTT. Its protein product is CASRHTVNTEAFF.

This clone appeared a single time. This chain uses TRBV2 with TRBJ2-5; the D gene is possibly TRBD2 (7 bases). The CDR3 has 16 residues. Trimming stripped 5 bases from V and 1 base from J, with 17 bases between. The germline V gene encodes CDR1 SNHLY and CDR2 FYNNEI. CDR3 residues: CASSLLAGAPQETQYF. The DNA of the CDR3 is TGTGCCAGCAGTTTATTGGCGGGGGCCCCCCAAGAGACCCAGTACTTC.

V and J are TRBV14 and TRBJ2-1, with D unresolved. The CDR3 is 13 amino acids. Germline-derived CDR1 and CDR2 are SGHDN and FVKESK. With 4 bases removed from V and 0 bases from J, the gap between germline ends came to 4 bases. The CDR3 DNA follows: TGTGCCAGCAGCCCCCGCTCCTACAATGAGCAGTTCTTC. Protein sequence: CASSPRSYNEQFF.

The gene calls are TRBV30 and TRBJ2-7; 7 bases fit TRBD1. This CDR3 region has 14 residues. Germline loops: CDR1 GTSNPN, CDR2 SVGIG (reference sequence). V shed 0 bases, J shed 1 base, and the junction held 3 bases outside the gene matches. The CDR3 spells CAWSVGDRSYEQYF. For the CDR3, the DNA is TGTGCCTGGAGTGTAGGGGACAGATCCTACGAGCAGTACTTC.

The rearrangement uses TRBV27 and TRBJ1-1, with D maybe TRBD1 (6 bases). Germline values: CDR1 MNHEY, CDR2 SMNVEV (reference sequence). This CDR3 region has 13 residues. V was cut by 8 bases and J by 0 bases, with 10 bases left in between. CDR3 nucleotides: TGTGCCAGCCACGGGGGGCTGAACACTGAAGCTTTCTTT. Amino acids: CASHGGLNTEAFF.

The CDR3 DNA reads TGTGCCAGCAGCTTAGGGGCTAGCGGGGTTCCTCAAGAGACCCAGTACTTC. It translates to CASSLGASGVPQETQYF. The J gene is TRBJ2-5, the V gene TRBV7-9; the match to TRBD2 covers 9 bases. Germline trimming cut 1 base from V and 2 bases from J; bases unmatched to any gene: 8. CDR1 and CDR2 (germline): SEHNR, FQNEAQ (reference sequence). The CDR3 extends over 17 amino acids. Filled out from reference TRBV7-9 and TRBJ2-5, the complete variable domain reads DTGVSQNPRHKITKRGQNVTFRCDPISEHNRLYWYRQTLGQGPEFLTYFQNEAQLEKSRLLSDRFSAERPKGSFSTLEIQRTEQGDSAMYLCASSLGASGVPQETQYFGPGTRLLVL.

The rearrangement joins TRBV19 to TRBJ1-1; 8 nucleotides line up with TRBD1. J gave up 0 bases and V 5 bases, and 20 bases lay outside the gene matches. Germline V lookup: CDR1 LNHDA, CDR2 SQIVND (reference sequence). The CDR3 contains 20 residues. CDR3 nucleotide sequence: TGTGCCAGTAGTGCACGGAGTCTATCCGGGACAGGAAAATTGAACACTGAAGCTTTCTTT. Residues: CASSARSLSGTGKLNTEAFF.

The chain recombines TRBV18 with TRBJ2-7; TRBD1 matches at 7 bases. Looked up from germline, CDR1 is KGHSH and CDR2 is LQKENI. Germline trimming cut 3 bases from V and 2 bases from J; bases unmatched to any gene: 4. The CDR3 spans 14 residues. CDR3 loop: CASSPVDRAYEQYF. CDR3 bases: TGTGCCAGCTCACCCGTAGACAGGGCCTACGAGCAGTACTTC.

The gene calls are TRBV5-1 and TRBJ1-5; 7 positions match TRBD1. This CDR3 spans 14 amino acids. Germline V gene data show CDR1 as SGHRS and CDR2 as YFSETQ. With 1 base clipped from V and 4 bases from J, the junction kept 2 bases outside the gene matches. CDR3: CASSLTGVNQPQHF. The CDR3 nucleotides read TGCGCCAGCAGCTTGACAGGGGTAAATCAGCCCCAGCATTTT.

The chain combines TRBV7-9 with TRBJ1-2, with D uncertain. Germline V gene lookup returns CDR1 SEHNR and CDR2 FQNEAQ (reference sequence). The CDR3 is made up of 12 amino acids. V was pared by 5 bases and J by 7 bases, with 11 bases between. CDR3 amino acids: CASSRTGAGYTF. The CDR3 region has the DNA TGTGCCAGCAGCCGGACGGGAGCTGGCTACACCTTC.

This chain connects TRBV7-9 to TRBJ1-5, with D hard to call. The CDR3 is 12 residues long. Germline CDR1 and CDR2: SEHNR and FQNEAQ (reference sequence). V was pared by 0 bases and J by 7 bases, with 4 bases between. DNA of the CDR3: TGTGCCAGCAGCTTAGCGCAACAGCCCCAGCATTTT. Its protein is CASSLAQQPQHF.

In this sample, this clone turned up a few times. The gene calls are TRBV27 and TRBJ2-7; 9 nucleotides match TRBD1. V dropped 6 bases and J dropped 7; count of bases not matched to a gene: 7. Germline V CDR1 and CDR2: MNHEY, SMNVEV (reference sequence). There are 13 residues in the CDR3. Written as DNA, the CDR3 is TGTGCCAGCAGCAAACAGGGGGCCCGGGAGCAGTACTTC. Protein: CASSKQGAREQYF.

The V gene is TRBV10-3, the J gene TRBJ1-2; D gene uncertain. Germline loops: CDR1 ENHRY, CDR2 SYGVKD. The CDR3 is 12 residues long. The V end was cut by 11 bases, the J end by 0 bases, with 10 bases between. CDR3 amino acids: CAVRLPNYGYTF. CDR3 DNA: TGTGCCGTCCGGCTACCTAACTATGGCTACACCTTC.

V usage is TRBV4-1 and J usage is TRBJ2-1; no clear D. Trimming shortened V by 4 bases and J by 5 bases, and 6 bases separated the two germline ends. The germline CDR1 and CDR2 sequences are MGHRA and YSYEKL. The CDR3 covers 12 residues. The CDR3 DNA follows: TGCGCCAGCAGCCCGACGGACAATGAGCAGTTCTTC. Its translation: CASSPTDNEQFF.

The CDR3 sequence: CASSVSGASTDTQYF. The CDR3, as DNA: TGTGCCAGCAGTGTATCCGGGGCCAGCACAGATACGCAGTATTTT. This chain links TRBV6-1 with TRBJ2-3; D possibly uses TRBD1 or TRBD2 (5 bases each). The CDR3 extends over 15 amino acids. V was trimmed by 4 bases and J by 0 bases, leaving 11 bases between them. The germline V gene encodes CDR1 MNHNS and CDR2 SASEGT.

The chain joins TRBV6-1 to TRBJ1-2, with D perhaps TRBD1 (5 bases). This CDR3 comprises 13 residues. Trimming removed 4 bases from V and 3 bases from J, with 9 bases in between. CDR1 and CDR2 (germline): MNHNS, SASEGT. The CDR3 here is CASSGTYDYGYTF. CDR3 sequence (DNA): TGTGCCAGCAGTGGGACATATGACTATGGCTACACCTTC.